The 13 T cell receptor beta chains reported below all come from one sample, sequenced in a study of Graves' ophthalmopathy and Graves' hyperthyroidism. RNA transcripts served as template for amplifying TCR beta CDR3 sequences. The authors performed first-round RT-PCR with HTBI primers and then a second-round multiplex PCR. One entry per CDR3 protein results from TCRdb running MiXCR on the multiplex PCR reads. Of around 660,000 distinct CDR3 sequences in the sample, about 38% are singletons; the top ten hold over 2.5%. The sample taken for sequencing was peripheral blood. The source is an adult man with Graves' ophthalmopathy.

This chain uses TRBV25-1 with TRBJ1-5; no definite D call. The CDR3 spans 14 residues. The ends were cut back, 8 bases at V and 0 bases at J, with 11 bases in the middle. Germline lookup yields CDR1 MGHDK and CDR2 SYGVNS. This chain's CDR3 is CASWAGNSNQPQHF. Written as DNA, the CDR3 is TGTGCCAGCTGGGCCGGGAATAGCAATCAGCCCCAGCATTTT.

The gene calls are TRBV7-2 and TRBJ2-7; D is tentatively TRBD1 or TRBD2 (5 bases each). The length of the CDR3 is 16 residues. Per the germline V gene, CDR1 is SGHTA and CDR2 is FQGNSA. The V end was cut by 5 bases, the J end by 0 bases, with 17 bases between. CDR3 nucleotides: TGTGCCAGCAGCCAAGACGACGCAGGGAGCTCCTACGAGCAGTACTTC. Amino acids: CASSQDDAGSSYEQYF.

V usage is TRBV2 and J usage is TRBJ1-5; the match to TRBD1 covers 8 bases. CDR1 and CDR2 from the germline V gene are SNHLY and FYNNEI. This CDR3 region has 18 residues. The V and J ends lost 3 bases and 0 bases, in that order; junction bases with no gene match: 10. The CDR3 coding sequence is TGTGCCAGCAGTGACAGGGACAGGCCCGCCTATAGCAATCAGCCCCAGCATTTT. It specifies CASSDRDRPAYSNQPQHF.

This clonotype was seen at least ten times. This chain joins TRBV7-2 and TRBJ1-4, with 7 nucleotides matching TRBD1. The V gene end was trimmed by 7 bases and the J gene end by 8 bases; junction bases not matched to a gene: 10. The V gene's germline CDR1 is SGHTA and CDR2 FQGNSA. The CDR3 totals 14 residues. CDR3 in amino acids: CASTWRGRGEKLFF. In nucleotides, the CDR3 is TGTGCCAGCACCTGGAGGGGGCGCGGGGAAAAACTGTTTTTT.

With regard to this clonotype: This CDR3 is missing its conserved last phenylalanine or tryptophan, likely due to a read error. CDR3 DNA: TGTGCCAGCAGTTTTATTCAGACCAGCTCTGGAAACACCATATATTCT. Amino acids: CASSFIQTSSGNTIYS. V and J are TRBV12-3 or TRBV12-4 and TRBJ1-3; D is unresolved. The V end was cut by 3 bases, the J end by 0 bases, with 12 bases between. The CDR3 has 16 amino acids.

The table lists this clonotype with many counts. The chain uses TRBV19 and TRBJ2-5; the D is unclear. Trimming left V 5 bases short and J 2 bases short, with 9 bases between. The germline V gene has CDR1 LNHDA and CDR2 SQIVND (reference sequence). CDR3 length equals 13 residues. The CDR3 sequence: CASSVDLQETQYF. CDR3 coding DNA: TGTGCCAGTAGTGTGGACCTACAAGAGACCCAGTACTTC.

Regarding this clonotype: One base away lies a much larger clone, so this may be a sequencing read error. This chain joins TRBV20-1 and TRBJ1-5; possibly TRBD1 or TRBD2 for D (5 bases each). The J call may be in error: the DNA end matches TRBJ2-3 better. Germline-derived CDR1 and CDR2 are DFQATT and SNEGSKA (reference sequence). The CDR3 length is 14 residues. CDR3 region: CSAWDGFSNQPQYF. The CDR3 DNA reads TGCAGTGCTTGGGACGGATTTAGCAATCAGCCCCAGTATTTT.

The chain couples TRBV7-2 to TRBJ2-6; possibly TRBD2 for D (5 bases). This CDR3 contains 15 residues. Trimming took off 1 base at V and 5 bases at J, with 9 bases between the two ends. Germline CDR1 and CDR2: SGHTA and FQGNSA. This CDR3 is CASSLGGSRANVLTF. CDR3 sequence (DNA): TGTGCCAGCAGCTTAGGAGGGTCCAGGGCCAACGTCCTGACTTTC.

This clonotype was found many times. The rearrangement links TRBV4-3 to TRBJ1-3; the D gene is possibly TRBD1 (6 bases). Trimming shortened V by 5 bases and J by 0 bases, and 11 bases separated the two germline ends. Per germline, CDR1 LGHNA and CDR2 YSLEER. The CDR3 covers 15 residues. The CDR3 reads CASSDGQFSGNTIYF. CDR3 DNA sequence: TGCGCCAGCAGCGACGGACAGTTCTCTGGAAACACCATATATTTT.

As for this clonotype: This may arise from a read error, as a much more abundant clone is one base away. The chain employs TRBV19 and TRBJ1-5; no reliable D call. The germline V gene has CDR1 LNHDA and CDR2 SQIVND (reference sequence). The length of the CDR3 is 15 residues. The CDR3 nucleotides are TGTGCCAGTGGCCGGAGATATTATAGCGATCAGCCCCAGCATTTT. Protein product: CASGRRYYSDQPQHF.

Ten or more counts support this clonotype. The CDR3 sequence: CASSLVGQGARYEQYF. DNA for the CDR3: TGTGCCAGCAGCTTAGTCGGCCAGGGGGCGCGGTACGAGCAGTACTTC. The chain joins TRBV7-9 to TRBJ2-7, with 8 nucleotides matching TRBD1. The CDR3 covers 16 residues. The trim removed 1 base at V and 4 bases at J, leaving 9 bases unmatched. Germline loops: CDR1 SEHNR, CDR2 FQNEAQ (reference sequence).

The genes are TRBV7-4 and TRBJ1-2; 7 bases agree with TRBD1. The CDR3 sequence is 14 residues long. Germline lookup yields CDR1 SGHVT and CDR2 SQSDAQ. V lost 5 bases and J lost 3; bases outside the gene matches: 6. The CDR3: CASSGDRDYYGYTF. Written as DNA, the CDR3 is TGTGCCAGCAGCGGAGACAGGGACTACTATGGCTACACCTTC.

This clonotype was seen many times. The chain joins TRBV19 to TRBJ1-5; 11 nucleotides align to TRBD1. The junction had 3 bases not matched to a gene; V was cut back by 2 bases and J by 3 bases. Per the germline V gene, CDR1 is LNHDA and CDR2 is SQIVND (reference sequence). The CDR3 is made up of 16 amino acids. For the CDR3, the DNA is TGTGCCAGTAGTATAAGGACAGGGGGCTTCAATCAGCCCCAGCATTTT. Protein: CASSIRTGGFNQPQHF.